One sample yielded the 28 T cell receptor beta chains listed below, sequenced in a study of cytomegalovirus exposure and HLA in healthy donors. Assay used: immunoSEQ multiplex PCR; TCRdb lists only in-frame clones, some missing. The data hold 160,000 or so clones, with about 86% observed a single time. The sample was PBMCs. The source is a young woman in good health and CMV-seronegative.

The chain links TRBV18 to TRBJ2-3; 9 nucleotides line up with TRBD2. Germline V gene lookup returns CDR1 KGHSH and CDR2 LQKENI. V was pared by 4 bases and J by 2 bases, with 4 bases of the junction left unmatched. The CDR3 length is 15 residues. As DNA, the CDR3 is TGTGCCAGCTCACGGACTAGCGCTGACACAGATACGCAGTATTTT. As protein: CASSRTSADTDTQYF. The full variable domain, rest sourced from reference TRBV18 and TRBJ2-3, is NAGVMQNPRHLVRRRGQEARLRCSPMKGHSHVYWYRQLPEEGLKFMVYLQKENIIDESGMPKERFSAEFPKEGPSILRIQQVVRGDSAAYFCASSRTSADTDTQYFGPGTRLTVL.

The genes are TRBV6-1 and TRBJ1-1, with a weak D call TRBD1 (5 bases). The CDR3 contains 13 residues. Germline V CDR1 and CDR2: MNHNS, SASEGT. The ends were cut back, 11 bases at V and 2 bases at J, with 15 bases in the middle. For the CDR3, the DNA is TGTGCCGTCTCCTTGGGGGGAAACACTGAAGCTTTCTTT. Protein sequence: CAVSLGGNTEAFF.

The V and J genes are TRBV2 and TRBJ1-1; D might be TRBD1 (5 bases). V lost 0 bases and J 7 bases, leaving 12 bases between the germline ends. Germline CDR1 SNHLY, CDR2 FYNNEI. The CDR3 runs to 14 residues. The CDR3 loop is CASSEAARGGEAFF. Here the CDR3 DNA reads TGTGCCAGCAGTGAAGCGGCGCGGGGGGGTGAAGCTTTCTTT.

V is TRBV6-6 and J is TRBJ2-7; perhaps TRBD2 as D (6 bases). This CDR3 contains 14 residues. CDR1 and CDR2 from the germline V gene are MNHNY and SVGAGI (reference sequence). V dropped 6 bases and J dropped 3 bases, with 15 bases sitting between them. CDR3 residues: CASSTGSPYYEQYF. The CDR3, as DNA: TGTGCCAGCAGCACCGGGAGCCCCTACTACGAGCAGTACTTC.

The V gene is TRBV27, the J gene TRBJ1-1; D is unclear. Germline CDR1 and CDR2: MNHEY and SMNVEV (reference sequence). CDR3 size: 11 residues. Trimming removed 6 bases at V and 3 bases at J, with 5 bases between. The CDR3 spells CASRSYTEAFF. Written as DNA, the CDR3 is TGTGCCAGCAGGTCCTACACTGAAGCTTTCTTT.

The chain couples TRBV10-3 to TRBJ1-1; D perhaps matches TRBD1 (5 bases). With 2 bases removed from V and 10 bases from J, the gap between germline ends came to 14 bases. The germline V gene has CDR1 ENHRY and CDR2 SYGVKD. This CDR3 region has 13 residues. CDR3 nucleotides: TGTGCCATCAGTGAGGGAGGTCTGGGGGGAGCTTTCTTT. Amino acid sequence: CAISEGGLGGAFF.

As DNA, the CDR3 is TGCAGCGTTTCCTCCGGGAGGCCGTATTTT. Protein sequence: CSVSSGRPYF. This chain links TRBV29-1 with TRBJ2-3; TRBD2 agrees at 7 bases. In germline, CDR1 is SQVTM, CDR2 ANQGSEA. The CDR3 totals 10 residues. J was trimmed by 14 bases and V by 5 bases; bases with no gene match: 7.

The chain recombines TRBV6-1 with TRBJ1-2; no clear D gene. Germline V CDR1 and CDR2: MNHNS, SASEGT. The CDR3 is made up of 12 amino acids. The V gene lost 2 bases and the J gene lost 6 bases, with 7 bases spanning the gap. The chain's CDR3 is CASSELGHGYTF. CDR3 DNA sequence: TGTGCCAGCAGTGAATTGGGCCATGGCTACACCTTC.

The chain couples TRBV6-6 to TRBJ1-5; D not resolved. The CDR3 has 16 residues. The germline V gene encodes CDR1 MNHNY and CDR2 SVGAGI (reference sequence). Trimming removed 0 bases from V and 2 bases from J, with 11 bases in between. CDR3 sequence: CASSYSTLGGNQPQHF. The CDR3 DNA reads TGTGCCAGCAGTTACTCCACCCTGGGCGGCAATCAGCCCCAGCATTTT.

This chain uses TRBV11-3 with TRBJ2-1; 11 bases line up with TRBD2. With 5 bases clipped from V and 2 bases from J, the junction kept 5 bases outside the gene matches. The CDR3 has 16 residues. Per germline, CDR1 SGHNT and CDR2 YENEEA. The DNA of the CDR3 is TGTGCCAGCAGCCGATATAGCGGGGGGGCCTACAATGAGCAGTTCTTC. It yields the protein CASSRYSGGAYNEQFF.

J is TRBJ2-2 and V is TRBV2; tentatively, D is TRBD1 (6 bases). Trimming cost V 10 bases and J 10 bases, with 13 bases left between them. Germline-derived CDR1 and CDR2 are SNHLY and FYNNEI. This CDR3 is 11 amino acids long. CDR3 in DNA: TGTGCCACCCAGACAGGACTGGAGCTGTTTTTT. Translation gives CATQTGLELFF.

The rearrangement links TRBV6-6 to TRBJ2-5; the match to TRBD2 covers 11 bases. The germline gives CDR1 MNHNY, CDR2 SVGAGI (reference sequence). Unmatched junction bases numbered 7, after V lost 5 bases and J lost 5 bases. The CDR3 runs 15 residues. This CDR3 reads CASSPTSGGGETQYF. The CDR3 DNA reads as TGTGCCAGCAGTCCCACTAGCGGGGGAGGGGAGACCCAGTACTTC.

V usage is TRBV5-6 and J usage is TRBJ1-3; D is ambiguous. The CDR3 length is 14 residues. CDR1 and CDR2 (germline): SGHDT, YYEEEE. Deletions cut 2 bases from V and 4 bases from J, with 10 bases between. The CDR3 DNA sequence: TGTGCCAGCAGCTTACGAGGTCCCGGAAACACCATATATTTT. Translating it yields CASSLRGPGNTIYF. Complete variable domain (other parts from reference TRBV5-6 and TRBJ1-3): DAGVTQSPTHLIKTRGQQVTLRCSPKSGHDTVSWYQQALGQGPQFIFQYYEEEERQRGNFPDRFSGHQFPNYSSELNVNALLLGDSALYLCASSLRGPGNTIYFGEGSWLTVV.

The gene calls are TRBV19 and TRBJ1-1; no clear D. Germline values: CDR1 LNHDA, CDR2 SQIVND (reference sequence). V gave up 3 bases and J gave up 4 bases, with 12 bases separating them. This CDR3 is 14 amino acids long. The CDR3 here is CASSIYSLSTEAFF. The CDR3 coding sequence is TGTGCCAGTAGTATCTACAGTCTCTCCACTGAAGCTTTCTTT.

The rearrangement links TRBV13 to TRBJ2-4, with TRBD2 matching over 13 bases. V lost 5 bases and J lost 1; bases outside the gene matches: 11. CDR1 is PRHDT, CDR2 FYEKMQ, per germline (reference sequence). The length of the CDR3 is 19 residues. DNA of the CDR3: TGTGCCAGCAGCGCCCGGACTAGCGGGGGTGTAGGGGCCAAAAACATTCAGTACTTC. It specifies CASSARTSGGVGAKNIQYF.

The J gene is TRBJ2-5, the V gene TRBV5-6; D is uncertain. V lost 0 bases to trimming and J lost 0 bases, with 9 bases between them. The CDR3 has 15 residues. The germline CDR1 and CDR2 sequences are SGHDT and YYEEEE. The CDR3 reads CASSLAVEYQETQYF. The CDR3 DNA sequence: TGTGCCAGCAGCTTGGCCGTAGAATACCAAGAGACCCAGTACTTC.

In this sample, this clone turned up a few times. J is TRBJ2-7 and V is TRBV2; D unresolved. CDR1 and CDR2 from the germline V gene are SNHLY and FYNNEI. The CDR3 contains 12 residues. Trimming pared 6 bases from V and 0 bases from J, leaving 6 bases between. Here the CDR3 DNA reads TGTGCCAGCAGACGGAGCTCCTACGAGCAGTACTTC. It translates to CASRRSSYEQYF.

The chain has TRBV5-1 and TRBJ1-1, with TRBD1 matching 7 bases. The CDR3 loop spans 15 amino acids. Germline CDR1 SGHRS, CDR2 YFSETQ. V lost 4 bases to trimming and J lost 0 bases; unmatched junction nucleotides: 6. CDR3 bases: TGCGCCAGCAGCCGGGACAGACTTATGAACACTGAAGCTTTCTTT. Translating gives CASSRDRLMNTEAFF.

The rearrangement uses TRBV5-1 and TRBJ2-7; maybe TRBD1 (6 bases). V gave up 7 bases and J gave up 5 bases, with 28 bases separating them. The CDR3 spans 17 residues. Looked up from germline, CDR1 is SGHRS and CDR2 is YFSETQ. The CDR3 spells CASRDGRNRVSGDEQYF. DNA of the CDR3: TGCGCCAGCCGGGACGGAAGGAACAGGGTGTCAGGGGACGAGCAGTACTTC. The full variable domain, rest sourced from reference TRBV5-1 and TRBJ2-7, is KAGVTQTPRYLIKTRGQQVTLSCSPISGHRSVSWYQQTPGQGLQFLFEYFSETQRNKGNFPGRFSGRQFSNSRSEMNVSTLELGDSALYLCASRDGRNRVSGDEQYFGPGTRLTVT.

This clone was seen only a few times. The chain is built from TRBV15 and TRBJ1-5; no clear D gene. V was shortened by 0 bases and J by 0 bases, with 15 bases between the two germline ends. Per germline, CDR1 LNHNV and CDR2 YYDKDF (reference sequence). The CDR3 covers 18 residues. CDR3 residues: CATSRDFGGQNSNQPQHF. The CDR3 nucleotides are TGTGCCACCAGCAGAGACTTCGGAGGCCAGAATAGCAATCAGCCCCAGCATTTT. The full variable domain, with the rest looked up from reference TRBV15 and TRBJ1-5, is DAMVIQNPRYQVTQFGKPVTLSCSQTLNHNVMYWYQQKSSQAPKLLFHYYDKDFNNEADTPDNFQSRRPNTSFCFLDIRSPGLGDTAMYLCATSRDFGGQNSNQPQHFGDGTRLSIL.

The chain uses TRBV2 and TRBJ1-5, with 8 nucleotides matching TRBD1. CDR1 and CDR2 from the germline V gene are SNHLY and FYNNEI. The CDR3 loop spans 13 amino acids. Unmatched junction bases numbered 0, after V lost 4 bases and J lost 4 bases. The CDR3 protein is CASSGQGNQPQHF. The CDR3 DNA follows: TGTGCCAGCAGTGGACAGGGGAATCAGCCCCAGCATTTT. The variable domain in full, with the rest retrieved from reference TRBV2 and TRBJ1-5, is EPEVTQTPSHQVTQMGQEVILRCVPISNHLYFYWYRQILGQKVEFLVSFYNNEISEKSEIFDDQFSVERPDGSNFTLKIRSTKLEDSAMYFCASSGQGNQPQHFGDGTRLSIL.

J is TRBJ1-2 and V is TRBV10-3, with 8 nucleotides matching TRBD1. The V segment lost 3 bases and the J segment 7 bases; nucleotides outside the gene matches: 7. This CDR3 has 14 amino acids. In germline, CDR1 is ENHRY, CDR2 SYGVKD. DNA for the CDR3: TGTGCCATCAGTGAAGTATTAACAGGGGGTGGCTACACCTTC. It translates to CAISEVLTGGGYTF.

The chain uses TRBV6-1 and TRBJ2-5; possibly TRBD2 for D (5 bases). CDR3 length: 15 residues. V shed 7 bases and J shed 7 bases, with 22 bases lying between them. From germline, CDR1 is MNHNS and CDR2 SASEGT. In nucleotides, the CDR3 is TGTGCCAGCATGGAACCGGGAAGAGTGCTCGGGACCCAGTACTTC. Its protein is CASMEPGRVLGTQYF.

This clone was recorded at least ten times. This sequence joins TRBV7-2 and TRBJ1-3, with D uncertain. Trimming left V 6 bases short and J 0 bases short, with 9 bases between. From germline, CDR1 is SGHTA and CDR2 FQGNSA. This CDR3 spans 14 amino acids. CDR3 residues: CASSTMNSGNTIYF. The CDR3 DNA sequence: TGTGCCAGCAGTACAATGAACTCTGGAAACACCATATATTTT.

The rearrangement uses TRBV5-4 and TRBJ2-7; 8 bases match TRBD1. This CDR3 has 16 residues. The germline V gene encodes CDR1 SGHNT and CDR2 YYREEE (reference sequence). J gave up 7 bases and V 4 bases, and 16 bases lay outside the gene matches. The CDR3 here is CASSTRNRDRRLEQYF. The CDR3 nucleotides read TGTGCCAGCAGCACACGTAACCGGGACAGGCGTCTTGAGCAGTACTTC.

V is TRBV27 and J is TRBJ1-2; D may be TRBD1 (5 bases). V lost 0 bases and J 7 bases, leaving 9 bases between the germline ends. Germline V gives CDR1 MNHEY, CDR2 SMNVEV (reference sequence). This CDR3 has 13 amino acids. The DNA of the CDR3 is TGTGCCAGCAGTTTATCAGGGGCGATTGGCTACACCTTC. It is translated as CASSLSGAIGYTF.

The chain couples TRBV4-3 to TRBJ2-7; no clear D gene. Germline V gene data show CDR1 as LGHNA and CDR2 as YSLEER. This CDR3 contains 14 residues. With 1 base removed from V and 2 bases from J, the gap between germline ends came to 9 bases. CDR3: CASSQGPSPYEQYF. CDR3 nucleotide sequence: TGCGCCAGCAGCCAAGGGCCGTCGCCCTACGAGCAGTACTTC.

The chain uses TRBV6-5 and TRBJ1-5; D is uncertain. Trimming took 4 bases from V and 8 from J, leaving 12 bases between them. Germline V gene lookup returns CDR1 MNHEY and CDR2 SVGAGI. This CDR3 region has 13 residues. The DNA for the CDR3 is TGTGCCAGCAGTTTCCGGGTCAAAGAGCCCCAGCATTTT. This encodes CASSFRVKEPQHF.